What follows are 14 T cell receptor beta chains derived from one specimen sequenced in a study of cytomegalovirus exposure and HLA in healthy donors. Sequencing was performed with immunoSEQ multiplex PCR; in TCRdb, only in-frame clones are kept and a portion is missing. The data show 200,000 to 300,000 clones, about 90% seen once. The specimen sequenced was PBMCs. These receptors originate from a man between 18 and 29 years old in good health and CMV-seropositive.

The genes are TRBV10-2 and TRBJ2-1; TRBD2 matches at 12 bases. The CDR3 is made up of 18 amino acids. Germline CDR1 is WSHSY and CDR2 is SAAADI. Trimming cost V 3 bases and J 3 bases; bases outside gene matches: 9. DNA of the CDR3: TGCGCCAGCAGTGATAGTCTAGCGGGAGGGAGGAACTACAATGAGCAGTTCTTC. Translation gives CASSDSLAGGRNYNEQFF.

The J gene is TRBJ1-2, the V gene TRBV11-2; perhaps TRBD1 as D (5 bases). In germline, CDR1 is SGHAT, CDR2 FQNNGV. Trimming removed 0 bases from V and 4 bases from J, with 12 bases in between. There are 15 residues in the CDR3. Here the CDR3 reads CASSLDGGRFYGYTF. The CDR3, as DNA: TGTGCCAGCAGCTTAGATGGGGGGAGATTCTATGGCTACACCTTC.

This clone was observed once. This chain links TRBV6-5 with TRBJ2-5; D ambiguous. The V and J ends lost 6 bases and 1 base respectively, with 9 bases between them. Germline-derived CDR1 and CDR2 are MNHEY and SVGAGI. This CDR3 contains 13 residues. The CDR3 DNA is TGTGCCAGCAGGATGGCTAGCCAAGAGACCCAGTACTTC. Amino acids: CASRMASQETQYF.

V gene TRBV6-1 combines with J gene TRBJ2-2; TRBD2 agrees at 10 bases. The CDR3 is 18 amino acids. V shed 1 base, J shed 4 bases, and the junction held 9 bases outside the gene matches. Germline-derived CDR1 and CDR2 are MNHNS and SASEGT. The CDR3 protein is CASSEEVVASGGTGELFF. The CDR3 DNA reads TGTGCCAGCAGTGAAGAAGTGGTGGCTAGCGGGGGCACCGGGGAGCTGTTTTTT.

The chain employs TRBV19 and TRBJ1-5; 8 bases map to TRBD1. This CDR3 has 17 amino acids. Germline V gives CDR1 LNHDA, CDR2 SQIVND (reference sequence). V lost 3 bases, J lost 7 bases, and 14 bases stayed unmatched. DNA of the CDR3: TGTGCCAGTAGTATTGAACGGGCAGGGGGCATTAAACAGCCCCAGCATTTT. Its translation is CASSIERAGGIKQPQHF.

The chain uses TRBV5-6 and TRBJ1-5, with D maybe TRBD1 (5 bases). Germline-derived CDR1 and CDR2 are SGHDT and YYEEEE. The CDR3 runs 15 residues. Trimming removed 5 bases from V and 1 base from J, with 13 bases in between. CDR3 bases: TGTGCCAGCAGTTTTAATCAGGGAAGCAATCAGCCCCAGCATTTT. It translates to CASSFNQGSNQPQHF. The whole variable domain, filled in from reference TRBV5-6 and TRBJ1-5, reads DAGVTQSPTHLIKTRGQQVTLRCSPKSGHDTVSWYQQALGQGPQFIFQYYEEEERQRGNFPDRFSGHQFPNYSSELNVNALLLGDSALYLCASSFNQGSNQPQHFGDGTRLSIL.

V and J are TRBV5-1 and TRBJ1-5; D call uncertain. CDR1 is SGHRS, CDR2 YFSETQ, per germline. V gave up 2 bases and J gave up 0 bases, with 9 bases separating them. The CDR3 contains 15 residues. The CDR3 DNA reads TGCGCCAGCAGCTTAGATGACGGTAGCAATCAGCCCCAGCATTTT. Amino acids: CASSLDDGSNQPQHF.

This clone appeared once. The genes are TRBV28 and TRBJ2-5; 11 bases map to TRBD2. Germline CDR1 and CDR2: MDHEN and SYDVKM. Losses at the gene ends were 5 bases for V and 5 bases for J; bases not matched to a gene: 7. The CDR3 contains 15 residues. Here the CDR3 DNA reads TGTGCCAGCAGTCCTCCGACTAGCGGGACGGAGACCCAGTACTTC. Its translation: CASSPPTSGTETQYF. The variable domain in full, with the rest retrieved from reference TRBV28 and TRBJ2-5, is DVKVTQSSRYLVKRTGEKVFLECVQDMDHENMFWYRQDPGLGLRLIYFSYDVKMKEKGDIPEGYSVSREKKERFSLILESASTNQTSMYLCASSPPTSGTETQYFGPGTRLLVL.

The V gene is TRBV5-3, the J gene TRBJ2-7, with a tentative D call TRBD2 (6 bases). TRBV5-3 is identified as an open reading frame with a role that is uncertain. Deletions cut 8 bases from V and 2 bases from J, with 20 bases between. The CDR3 contains 15 residues. The CDR3 is CASCEPGTPTYEQYF. DNA for the CDR3: TGTGCCAGCTGCGAACCCGGGACTCCAACCTACGAGCAGTACTTC.

The chain combines TRBV18 with TRBJ1-2, with D perhaps TRBD1 (6 bases). The CDR3 runs to 13 residues. V dropped 1 base and J dropped 7 bases, with 10 bases sitting between them. Per germline, CDR1 KGHSH and CDR2 LQKENI. CDR3 coding DNA: TGTGCCAGCTCACCACAGGGGGTTGGTGGCTACACCTTC. Translating gives CASSPQGVGGYTF.

This sequence joins TRBV5-8 and TRBJ2-3; TRBD2 might be the D (5 bases). The CDR3 loop spans 16 amino acids. Germline CDR1 SGHTS, CDR2 YDEGEE. Between the trimmed V and J ends, which lost 4 bases and 1 base, there was a span of 16 bases. In nucleotides, the CDR3 is TGTGCCAGCAGCGCCGGGGTAGGGTTGGGCACAGATACGCAGTATTTT. Its translation is CASSAGVGLGTDTQYF.

This clone appeared a few times. The genes are TRBV6-4 and TRBJ1-2; the D gene is possibly TRBD1 (5 bases). CDR3 length equals 15 residues. The germline V and J ends were trimmed by 0 bases and 4 bases, with 12 bases remaining between them. Germline CDR1 reads MRHNA; CDR2 reads SNTAGT. Written as DNA, the CDR3 is TGTGCCAGCAGTGACTCTCCCGGGGGTAGCTATGGCTACACCTTC. Translation gives CASSDSPGGSYGYTF.

J is TRBJ2-7 and V is TRBV7-9; D is uncertain. There are 13 residues in the CDR3. Germline CDR1 and CDR2: SEHNR and FQNEAQ (reference sequence). The V end was cut by 7 bases, the J end by 4 bases, with 14 bases between. The CDR3 loop is CASTPGLGYEQYF. The CDR3 DNA reads TGTGCCAGCACCCCTGGGTTGGGGTACGAGCAGTACTTC.

J is TRBJ2-5 and V is TRBV6-1; D is unclear. Trimming left V 8 bases short and J 0 bases short, with 10 bases between. This CDR3 comprises 13 residues. Germline CDR1 is MNHNS and CDR2 is SASEGT. CDR3 nucleotide sequence: TGTGCCAGCGGACGGCTGTACCAAGAGACCCAGTACTTC. Residues: CASGRLYQETQYF.